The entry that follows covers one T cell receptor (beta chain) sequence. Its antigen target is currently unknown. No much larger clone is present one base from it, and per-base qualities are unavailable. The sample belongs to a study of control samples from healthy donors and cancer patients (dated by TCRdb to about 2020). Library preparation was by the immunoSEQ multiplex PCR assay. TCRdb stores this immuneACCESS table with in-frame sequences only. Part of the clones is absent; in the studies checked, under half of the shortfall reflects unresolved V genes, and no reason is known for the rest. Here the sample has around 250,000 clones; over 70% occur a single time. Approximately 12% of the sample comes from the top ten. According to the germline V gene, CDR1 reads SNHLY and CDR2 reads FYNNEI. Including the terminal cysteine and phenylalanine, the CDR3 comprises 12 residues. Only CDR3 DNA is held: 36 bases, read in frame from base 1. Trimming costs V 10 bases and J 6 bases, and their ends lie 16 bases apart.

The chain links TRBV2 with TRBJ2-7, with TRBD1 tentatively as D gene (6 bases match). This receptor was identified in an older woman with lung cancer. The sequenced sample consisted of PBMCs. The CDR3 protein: CATQGSQGEQYF. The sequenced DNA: TGTGCCACCCAGGGGAGCCAAGGCGAGCAGTACTTC.